What follows describes a single T cell receptor beta chain. The PCR made use of 60 Vbeta and 13 Jbeta primers. The data were produced by immunoSEQ multiplex PCR, yet TCRdb's version contains in-frame clones alone and is incomplete. The data contain about 160,000 clones, approximately 88% of them singletons. Trimming took 4 bases from V and 3 from J, leaving 6 bases between them. The CDR3 loop spans 12 amino acids. Germline V gives CDR1 KGHSH, CDR2 LQKENI. This specimen comes from a study of cytomegalovirus exposure and HLA in healthy donors. What was sequenced was PBMCs. The receptor was isolated from a boy between 2 and 10 years old in good health and CMV-seronegative. V is TRBV18 and J is TRBJ2-5; D gene uncertain. The CDR3 sequence is CASSREEETQYF. The CDR3, as DNA: TGTGCCAGCTCACGAGAAGAAGAGACCCAGTACTTC.